These 32 T cell receptor beta chains originate from one sample sequenced in a study of blood T cell repertoires in COVID-19. The table came from immunoSEQ multiplex PCR; TCRdb's copy has only in-frame clones and leaves some out. The data show roughly 300,000 clones, roughly nine tenths seen once. The material sequenced was peripheral blood. The receptor source for this set is a woman in her thirties with COVID-19, enrolled during active disease.

This clone is a singleton in its sample. The genes are TRBV11-3 and TRBJ2-1; TRBD2 matches at 12 bases. The CDR3 is made up of 16 amino acids. In germline, CDR1 is SGHNT, CDR2 YENEEA. J was trimmed by 4 bases and V by 5 bases; bases with no gene match: 6. DNA for the CDR3: TGTGCCAGCAGCGACCAGACTAGCGGGAGATACAATGAGCAGTTCTTC. This codes for CASSDQTSGRYNEQFF.

The J gene is TRBJ1-2, the V gene TRBV18, with TRBD1 matching 9 bases. The length of the CDR3 is 13 residues. V dropped 4 bases and J dropped 8; count of bases not matched to a gene: 5. The V gene's germline CDR1 is KGHSH and CDR2 LQKENI. CDR3 sequence: CASSHTGGKGYTF. As DNA, the CDR3 is TGTGCCAGCTCACATACAGGGGGCAAAGGCTACACCTTC.

The V gene is TRBV18, the J gene TRBJ2-7; 7 bases are shared with TRBD1. The CDR3 runs 16 residues. The J segment lost 1 base and the V segment lost 6 bases, leaving 12 bases of the junction unmatched. Germline V gene lookup returns CDR1 KGHSH and CDR2 LQKENI. CDR3 coding DNA: TGTGCCAGCTCTCGAAGACAGGGAGAATCATCCTACGAGCAGTACTTC. As protein: CASSRRQGESSYEQYF. Filled out from reference TRBV18 and TRBJ2-7, the complete variable domain reads NAGVMQNPRHLVRRRGQEARLRCSPMKGHSHVYWYRQLPEEGLKFMVYLQKENIIDESGMPKERFSAEFPKEGPSILRIQQVVRGDSAAYFCASSRRQGESSYEQYFGPGTRLTVT.

The table lists this clone with a count of one. The V and J genes are TRBV6-5 and TRBJ1-2; TRBD1 might be the D (6 bases). The CDR3 is made up of 15 amino acids. CDR1 is MNHEY, CDR2 SVGAGI, per germline. The V gene lost 2 bases and the J gene lost 4 bases, with 14 bases spanning the gap. The CDR3, as DNA: TGTGCCAGCAGTTACAGGTCAGGGGCGCGCTATGGCTACACCTTC. Translated, it gives CASSYRSGARYGYTF.

This chain uses TRBV6-1 with TRBJ2-7; weak D call: TRBD2 (5 bases). Between the trimmed V and J ends, which lost 4 bases and 2 bases, there was a span of 18 bases. Germline assignment: CDR1 MNHNS and CDR2 SASEGT. The CDR3 extends over 16 amino acids. CDR3 sequence reads: CASSGERGFKTYEQYF. CDR3 coding DNA: TGTGCCAGCAGTGGTGAGAGAGGGTTCAAAACCTACGAGCAGTACTTC.

This clone was observed a single time. J is TRBJ2-5 and V is TRBV7-9; TRBD2 aligns across 7 bases. CDR3 length: 18 amino acids. Germline CDR1 SEHNR, CDR2 FQNEAQ (reference sequence). The trim removed 1 base at V and 3 bases at J, leaving 14 bases unmatched. DNA for the CDR3: TGTGCCAGCAGCTTAGGGGATGACTACGGTACTAGCGAAGAGACCCAGTACTTC. It encodes CASSLGDDYGTSEETQYF.

This clone is a singleton in its sample. The rearrangement links TRBV15 to TRBJ2-5; 10 bases line up with TRBD1. V shed 3 bases, J shed 2 bases, and the junction held 6 bases outside the gene matches. Germline loops: CDR1 LNHNV, CDR2 YYDKDF (reference sequence). The CDR3 runs to 16 residues. CDR3 sequence reads: CATSRIGTGEQETQYF. The CDR3 nucleotides are TGTGCCACCAGCAGGATCGGGACAGGGGAGCAAGAGACCCAGTACTTC.

V usage is TRBV9 and J usage is TRBJ1-3, with a tentative D call TRBD1 (5 bases). Germline V CDR1 and CDR2: SGDLS, YYNGEE. The CDR3 totals 14 residues. With 3 bases removed from V and 4 bases from J, the gap between germline ends came to 11 bases. The CDR3 protein is CASSDPKGGNTIYF. Here the CDR3 DNA reads TGTGCCAGCAGCGACCCTAAGGGGGGAAACACCATATATTTT. The full variable domain, in which reference TRBV9 and TRBJ1-3 provide the parts outside the CDR3, is DSGVTQTPKHLITATGQRVTLRCSPRSGDLSVYWYQQSLDQGLQFLIQYYNGEERAKGNILERFSAQQFPDLHSELNLSSLELGDSALYFCASSDPKGGNTIYFGEGSWLTVV.

The chain links TRBV5-5 to TRBJ1-2; no definite D call. The V end was cut by 0 bases, the J end by 1 base, with 10 bases between. Germline V CDR1 and CDR2: SGHKS, YYEKEE (reference sequence). The CDR3 runs to 15 residues. CDR3 bases: TGTGCCAGCAGCTTGGAGCCAGCGAATAACTATGGCTACACCTTC. Residues: CASSLEPANNYGYTF.

V and J are TRBV10-3 and TRBJ2-7; 7 bases agree with TRBD2. Germline-derived CDR1 and CDR2 are ENHRY and SYGVKD. The CDR3 length is 14 residues. The ends lost 3 bases at V and 2 bases at J; junction bases unmatched: 4. This CDR3 is CAISDKRETYEQYF. The CDR3 nucleotides are TGTGCCATCAGTGACAAGCGGGAAACCTACGAGCAGTACTTC.

This sequence joins TRBV30 and TRBJ1-2; D gene uncertain. With 0 bases removed from V and 3 bases from J, the gap between germline ends came to 8 bases. Germline assignment: CDR1 GTSNPN and CDR2 SVGIG (reference sequence). The CDR3 spans 13 residues. This chain's CDR3 is CAWSVQKDYGYTF. CDR3 nucleotides: TGTGCCTGGAGTGTACAGAAAGACTATGGCTACACCTTC. Complete variable domain (other parts from reference TRBV30 and TRBJ1-2): SQTIHQWPATLVQPVGSPLSLECTVEGTSNPNLYWYRQAAGRGLQLLFYSVGIGQISSEVPQNLSASRPQDRQFILSSKKLLLSDSGFYLCAWSVQKDYGYTFGSGTRLTVV.

With respect to this clone: This sample also contains other DNA sequences that code for the same CDR3. CDR3 in amino acids: CASSPDRGSNQPQHF. CDR3 coding DNA: TGTGCCAGCAGTCCGGACAGGGGTAGCAATCAGCCCCAGCATTTT. The genes are TRBV6-5 and TRBJ1-5; 9 bases map to TRBD1. The CDR3 is made up of 15 amino acids. V lost 5 bases, J lost 0 bases, and 2 bases stayed unmatched. CDR1 is MNHEY, CDR2 SVGAGI, per germline.

This chain uses TRBV6-6 with TRBJ2-7; 7 nucleotides align to TRBD1. The CDR3 runs 13 residues. J gave up 4 bases and V 5 bases, and 5 bases lay outside the gene matches. The germline CDR1 and CDR2 sequences are MNHNY and SVGAGI (reference sequence). The CDR3 region has the DNA TGTGCCAGCAGTATCCGACAGGGTTACGAGCAGTACTTC. As protein: CASSIRQGYEQYF.

The rearrangement uses TRBV10-3 and TRBJ2-7; D gene ambiguous. The CDR3 is 12 amino acids. V lost 8 bases to trimming and J lost 2 bases, with 10 bases between them. Germline V gives CDR1 ENHRY, CDR2 SYGVKD. CDR3 DNA sequence: TGTGCCATCGCCACTGCGGCCTACGAGCAGTACTTC. Its translation is CAIATAAYEQYF.

The rearrangement joins TRBV5-5 to TRBJ2-1, with TRBD2 as a possible D gene (5 bases). The CDR3 is 16 residues long. Germline CDR1 reads SGHKS; CDR2 reads YYEKEE (reference sequence). Trimming cost V 0 bases and J 0 bases, with 10 bases left between them. CDR3 DNA sequence: TGTGCCAGCAGCTTGGAGGTAGCGAGCTCCTACAATGAGCAGTTCTTC. Amino acids: CASSLEVASSYNEQFF.

The chain combines TRBV30 with TRBJ2-2, with a possible D match to TRBD1 (5 bases). CDR1 and CDR2 (germline): GTSNPN, SVGIG (reference sequence). The CDR3 has 15 residues. Trimming left V 2 bases short and J 0 bases short, with 10 bases between. The CDR3 sequence is CAWSKGASNTGELFF. For the CDR3, the DNA is TGTGCCTGGAGTAAAGGGGCCTCGAACACCGGGGAGCTGTTTTTT.

This sequence joins TRBV10-3 and TRBJ2-7; 9 nucleotides match TRBD1. The CDR3 spans 13 residues. V lost 3 bases and J lost 5; bases outside the gene matches: 2. CDR1 is ENHRY, CDR2 SYGVKD, per germline. The CDR3 sequence is CAISEQGANEQYF. The CDR3 coding sequence is TGTGCCATCAGTGAACAGGGGGCGAACGAGCAGTACTTC.

The J gene is TRBJ2-3, the V gene TRBV4-1; TRBD1 agrees at 8 bases. Trimming at V came to 0 bases and at J to 3 bases, leaving 5 bases not matched to a gene. Germline CDR1 is MGHRA and CDR2 is YSYEKL. The CDR3 runs to 16 residues. Here the CDR3 DNA reads TGCGCCAGCAGCCAAGATACCGGACAGGGTACAGATACGCAGTATTTT. Translated, it gives CASSQDTGQGTDTQYF.

J is TRBJ1-4 and V is TRBV11-2; possibly TRBD1 for D (5 bases). The CDR3 is 15 amino acids. Trimming shortened V by 2 bases and J by 6 bases, and 13 bases separated the two germline ends. Germline lookup yields CDR1 SGHAT and CDR2 FQNNGV. The CDR3 bases are TGTGCCAGCAGCTTATCATGGGAAGGGGATGAAAAACTGTTTTTT. This gives the protein CASSLSWEGDEKLFF.

V is TRBV13 and J is TRBJ2-1, with D perhaps TRBD2 (6 bases). V lost 5 bases and J 6 bases, leaving 14 bases between the germline ends. Germline V gene lookup returns CDR1 PRHDT and CDR2 FYEKMQ (reference sequence). The CDR3 sequence is 14 residues long. The CDR3, as DNA: TGTGCCAGCAGCACCCGGGAGCTGATCAATGAGCAGTTCTTC. Residues: CASSTRELINEQFF. The full variable domain, completed using reference TRBV13 and TRBJ2-1, is AAGVIQSPRHLIKEKRETATLKCYPIPRHDTVYWYQQGPGQDPQFLISFYEKMQSDKGSIPDRFSAQQFSDYHSELNMSSLELGDSALYFCASSTRELINEQFFGPGTRLTVL.

In this sample, this clone turned up once. V gene TRBV2 combines with J gene TRBJ2-3, with D possibly being TRBD1 (6 bases). The CDR3 runs 15 residues. The germline V and J ends were trimmed by 8 bases and 2 bases, with 17 bases remaining between them. Germline V gives CDR1 SNHLY, CDR2 FYNNEI. For the CDR3, the DNA is TGTGCCAGCGTAAGGCTTACAGGGACCACAGATACGCAGTATTTT. Residues: CASVRLTGTTDTQYF.

The V gene is TRBV7-2, the J gene TRBJ2-2; D is perhaps TRBD1 (6 bases). This CDR3 comprises 15 residues. Germline CDR1 reads SGHTA; CDR2 reads FQGNSA. Trimming took 2 bases from V and 8 from J, leaving 15 bases between them. CDR3 coding DNA: TGTGCCAGCAGCTTAACCAGGGGTCCTTTGGGGGAGCTGTTTTTT. Protein: CASSLTRGPLGELFF.

The J gene is TRBJ1-2, the V gene TRBV5-5, with a possible D match to TRBD1 (6 bases). Looked up from germline, CDR1 is SGHKS and CDR2 is YYEKEE (reference sequence). CDR3 length: 15 residues. V was clipped by 0 bases and J by 4 bases, with 13 bases between them. The CDR3 DNA is TGTGCCAGCAGCTTGGTACTTCAGGGGACCTATGGCTACACCTTC. This sequence encodes CASSLVLQGTYGYTF.

V and J are TRBV29-1 and TRBJ2-3, with 7 bases aligning to TRBD1. This CDR3 is 13 amino acids long. J gave up 0 bases and V 8 bases, and 5 bases lay outside the gene matches. The germline gives CDR1 SQVTM, CDR2 ANQGSEA. The CDR3 reads CSQGDTSTDTQYF. Written as DNA, the CDR3 is TGCAGCCAGGGGGATACTAGCACAGATACGCAGTATTTT.

The chain employs TRBV25-1 and TRBJ2-7; D perhaps matches TRBD1 (6 bases). The V end lost 6 bases, the J end lost 5 bases, and 14 bases lay between the germline ends. Germline V gives CDR1 MGHDK, CDR2 SYGVNS. The CDR3 consists of 13 residues. CDR3 loop: CASRPGTTHEQYF. The CDR3 DNA follows: TGTGCCAGCAGGCCCGGGACAACCCACGAGCAGTACTTC.

This CDR3 reads CASSLRPRGVSANYSPLHF. The CDR3 bases are TGCGCCAGCAGCCTGAGACCCAGGGGGGTGAGTGCGAATTATTCACCCCTCCACTTT. V usage is TRBV5-1 and J usage is TRBJ1-6, with 7 positions matching TRBD1. Germline CDR1 and CDR2: SGHRS and YFSETQ. J was trimmed by 8 bases and V by 4 bases; bases with no gene match: 21. The CDR3 length is 19 residues.

The rearrangement links TRBV6-5 to TRBJ1-2; D uncertain. Germline assignment: CDR1 MNHEY and CDR2 SVGAGI. CDR3 size: 13 residues. The V gene lost 0 bases and the J gene lost 3 bases, with 5 bases spanning the gap. CDR3: CASSYSQDYGYTF. CDR3 bases: TGTGCCAGCAGTTACTCGCAGGACTATGGCTACACCTTC.

The rearrangement links TRBV29-1 to TRBJ2-1; a weak D match, TRBD1 (6 bases). CDR1 and CDR2 from the germline V gene are SQVTM and ANQGSEA. The length of the CDR3 is 11 residues. V lost 6 bases, J lost 9 bases, and 12 bases lay in between. Here the CDR3 reads CSVYTGFEQFF. The CDR3 DNA follows: TGCAGCGTATATACAGGGTTTGAGCAGTTCTTC.

This clone occurred once. The chain couples TRBV5-1 to TRBJ1-6; a possible D gene is TRBD1 (6 bases). The germline V and J ends were trimmed by 6 bases and 8 bases, with 15 bases remaining between them. Germline V gene data show CDR1 as SGHRS and CDR2 as YFSETQ. CDR3 length: 14 residues. CDR3 DNA: TGCGCCAGCACCGGTCTCCCAGGGGATTCACCCCTCCACTTT. It translates to CASTGLPGDSPLHF.

The chain couples TRBV30 to TRBJ1-4; D might be TRBD1 (5 bases). The CDR3 contains 14 residues. Germline V gives CDR1 GTSNPN, CDR2 SVGIG (reference sequence). The V end was cut by 4 bases, the J end by 6 bases, with 15 bases between. This CDR3 reads CAWNPGQRYEKLFF. Written as DNA, the CDR3 is TGTGCCTGGAACCCTGGACAAAGATATGAAAAACTGTTTTTT.

This chain links TRBV19 with TRBJ2-2; TRBD2 is a possible D gene (6 bases). V lost 8 bases to trimming and J lost 3 bases, with 7 bases between them. Germline V CDR1 and CDR2: LNHDA, SQIVND (reference sequence). The CDR3 has 12 residues. The CDR3 spells CASGTDTGELFF. CDR3 nucleotide sequence: TGTGCCAGTGGGACTGACACCGGGGAGCTGTTTTTT.

J is TRBJ1-3 and V is TRBV7-2, with TRBD1 matching over 9 bases. With V trimmed by 5 bases and J by 3 bases, 11 bases remained unmatched. Germline-derived CDR1 and CDR2 are SGHTA and FQGNSA. The CDR3 loop spans 17 amino acids. CDR3 region: CASSLGQGAIYGNTIYF. The DNA of the CDR3 is TGTGCCAGCAGCCTGGGACAGGGCGCCATTTATGGAAACACCATATATTTT.